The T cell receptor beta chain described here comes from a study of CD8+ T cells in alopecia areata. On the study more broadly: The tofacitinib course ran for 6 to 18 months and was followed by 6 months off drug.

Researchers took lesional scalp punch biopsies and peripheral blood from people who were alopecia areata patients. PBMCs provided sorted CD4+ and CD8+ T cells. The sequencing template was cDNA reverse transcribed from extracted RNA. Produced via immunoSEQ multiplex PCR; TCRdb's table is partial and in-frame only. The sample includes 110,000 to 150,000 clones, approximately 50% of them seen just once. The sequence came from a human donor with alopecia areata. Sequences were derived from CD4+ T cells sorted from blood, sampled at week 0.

This CDR3 is CSVEVWDTQYF. The DNA for the CDR3 is TGCAGCGTAGAGGTGTGGGATACGCAGTATTTT. The V gene is TRBV29-1, the J gene TRBJ2-3; no reliable D call. Trimming took off 6 bases at V and 6 bases at J, with 10 bases between the two ends. The germline gives CDR1 SQVTM, CDR2 ANQGSEA. The CDR3 sequence is 11 residues long.